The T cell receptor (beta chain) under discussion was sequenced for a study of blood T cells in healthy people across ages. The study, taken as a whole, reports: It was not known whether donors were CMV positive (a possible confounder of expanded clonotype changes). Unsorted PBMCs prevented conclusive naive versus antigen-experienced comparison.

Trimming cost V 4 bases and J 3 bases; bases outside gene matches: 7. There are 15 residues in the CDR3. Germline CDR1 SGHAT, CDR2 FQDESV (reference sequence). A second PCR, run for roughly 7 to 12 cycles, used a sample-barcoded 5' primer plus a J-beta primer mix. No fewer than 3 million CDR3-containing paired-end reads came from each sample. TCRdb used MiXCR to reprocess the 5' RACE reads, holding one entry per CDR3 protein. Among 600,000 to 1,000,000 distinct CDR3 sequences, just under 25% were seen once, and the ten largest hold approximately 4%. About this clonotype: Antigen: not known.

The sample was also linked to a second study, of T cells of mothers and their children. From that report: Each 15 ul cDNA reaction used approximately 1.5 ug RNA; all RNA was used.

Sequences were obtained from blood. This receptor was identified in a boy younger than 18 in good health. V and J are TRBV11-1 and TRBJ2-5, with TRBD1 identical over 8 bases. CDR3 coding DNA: TGTGCCAGCAGCTCCAGGACAGGGATCGAAGAGACCCAGTACTTC. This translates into CASSSRTGIEETQYF. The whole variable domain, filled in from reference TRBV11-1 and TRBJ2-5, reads EAEVAQSPRYKITEKSQAVAFWCDPISGHATLYWYRQILGQGPELLVQFQDESVVDDSQLPKDRFSAERLKGVDSTLKIQPAELGDSAMYLCASSSRTGIEETQYFGPGTRLLVL.